This T cell receptor beta chain is drawn from a study of cytomegalovirus exposure and HLA in healthy donors. General observations from the study: A later analysis showed HLA-associated TCR beta chains outstripping equally common others in clonal expansion. High sensitivity and specificity were reportedly achieved when the classifier diagnosed cytomegalovirus status. In a later analysis, most CMV-associated TCR beta chains appeared HLA-restricted. An analysis done earlier found most TCR beta V segments productive about 87% or about 30% of the time.

Trimming left V 6 bases short and J 1 base short, with 8 bases between. Per germline, CDR1 MNHEY and CDR2 SVGAGI. This CDR3 region has 13 residues. Use of 60 Vbeta and 13 Jbeta primers characterized the PCR. The data were produced by immunoSEQ multiplex PCR, yet TCRdb's version contains in-frame clones alone and is incomplete. The sample includes 65,000 to 70,000 clones, approximately 77% of them seen just once. As concerns this clone: The antigen is unknown.

This chain links TRBV6-5 with TRBJ2-3; possible D gene TRBD1, 5 bases. What was sequenced was PBMCs. The sequence was collected from a woman in her twenties or thirties in good health and CMV-seropositive. The CDR3 spells CASRTTGTDTQYF. The CDR3 DNA reads TGTGCCAGCAGAACGACAGGCACAGATACGCAGTATTTT.